Listed below are T cell receptor beta chains from one sample, sequenced in a study of blood T cell repertoires in COVID-19. Assay used: immunoSEQ multiplex PCR; TCRdb lists only in-frame clones, some missing. This table has around 130,000 clones, 75% to 90% appearing once. The sequenced sample consisted of peripheral blood. The receptor source for this set is a human donor in a cohort sampled during active COVID-19. The CDR3 runs from the conserved cysteine through the conserved F or W. A D gene is named only where the DNA matches it firmly. The size entry is marked missing in some rows and otherwise reads once, few, many or a size class.

>-|TRBJ2-3|TRBV30|-
TGTGCCTGGAGTGCTGGAGGGGAGACGCAGTATTTT
CAWSAGGETQYF
>-|TRBJ2-1|TRBV20-1|-
TGCAGTGCCAGCGGAGGGGGCCGGCAGTTCTTC
CSASGGGRQFF
>-|TRBJ1-6|TRBV30|-
TGTGCCTGGAGACGGGAGCAGAATTCACCCCTCCACTTT
CAWRREQNSPLHF
>TRBD1|TRBJ2-3|TRBV29-1|-
TGCAGCACTCGACAGGGGAGCACAGATACGCAGTATTTT
CSTRQGSTDTQYF
>-|TRBJ2-2|TRBV5-1|-
TGCGCCAGCGGTGACCTCAGGGGAGCGGCCACCGGGGAGCTGTTTTTT
CASGDLRGAATGELFF
>-|TRBJ1-2|TRBV5-1|once
TGCGCCAGCAGCTTGGGAAGGAGTAACTATGGCTACACCTTC
CASSLGRSNYGYTF
>TRBD2|TRBJ2-1|TRBV5-4|-
TGTGCCAGCAGCTTGGGGGGCAAAGCGGGAAACAATGAGCAGTTCTTC
CASSLGGKAGNNEQFF
>-|TRBJ2-3|TRBV6-5|-
TGTGCCAGCAGTTACCAGTCCGCCAGCACAGATACGCAGTATTTT
CASSYQSASTDTQYF
>TRBD1|TRBJ2-7|TRBV5-1|-
TGCGCCAGCAGAAGGACAGGGAAGATCTACGAGCAGTACTTC
CASRRTGKIYEQYF
>-|TRBJ1-6|TRBV6-5|-
TGTGCCAGCAGTTACTTTGGGGGGAAGAACCTCCACTTT
CASSYFGGKNLHF
>-|TRBJ2-1|TRBV4-3|-
TGCGCCAGCAGCCAAGAAGGTACGGGTGACAATGAGCAGTTCTTC
CASSQEGTGDNEQFF
>TRBD1|TRBJ1-2|TRBV4-1|-
TGCGCCAGCAGCTCGGGACAGGCAATGTATGGCTACACCTTC
CASSSGQAMYGYTF
>-|TRBJ2-1|TRBV7-8|-
TGTGCCAGCGCGCCGGGACTTACCTTAGGGGGGGATGAGCAGTTCTTC
CASAPGLTLGGDEQFF
>TRBD1|TRBJ2-3|TRBV15|many
TGTGCCACCAGCAGAGATCGACAGGGCGCAGCAGATACGCAGTATTTT
CATSRDRQGAADTQYF
>-|TRBJ2-3|TRBV7-9|-
TGTGCCAGCAGCTTAGGGCGGGACACAGATACGCAGTATTTT
CASSLGRDTDTQYF
>-|TRBJ1-2|TRBV11-3|-
TGTGCCAGCAGCTTAGAGGCCGGGGGTGGCTACACCTTC
CASSLEAGGGYTF
>TRBD1|TRBJ2-7|TRBV30|-
TGTGCGGCGGGGACAGGGAGGTCTCGATCCTACGAGCAGTACTTC
CAAGTGRSRSYEQYF
>TRBD1|TRBJ2-7|TRBV11-3|once
TGTGCCAGCAGCCCAGAGCCCGGGACAGGGCTCCACGAGCAGTACTTC
CASSPEPGTGLHEQYF
>-|TRBJ1-1|TRBV7-6|-
TGTGCCAGCAGCTTAGGTGGGGGACCGGGGGACACTGAAGCTTTCTTT
CASSLGGGPGDTEAFF
>TRBD1|TRBJ1-2|TRBV5-1|-
TGCGCCAGCAGTCAGGGGGCGGGAGGCTACACCTTC
CASSQGAGGYTF
>-|TRBJ1-1|TRBV5-1|-
TGCGCCAGCAGCTTGGCCGCAGGGTTAAGGATGAACACTGAAGCTTTCTTT
CASSLAAGLRMNTEAFF
>-|TRBJ1-2|TRBV4-3|-
TGCGCCAGCAGCCAAGGCCGGGACTATGGCTACACCTTC
CASSQGRDYGYTF
>-|TRBJ1-1|TRBV7-2|-
TGTGCCAGCACCACGGACAGTTTGAACACTGAAGCTTTCTTT
CASTTDSLNTEAFF
>-|TRBJ2-5|TRBV5-1|-
TGCGCCAGCAGCTTGGAGGGGCTAGACGGGACCCAGTACTTC
CASSLEGLDGTQYF
>-|TRBJ1-5|TRBV6-2/TRBV6-3|-
TGTGCCAGCAGTTACGTCGGGTGGGGCGATCAGCCCCAGCATTTT
CASSYVGWGDQPQHF
>-|TRBJ2-7|TRBV5-6|-
TGTGCCAGCAGCTTGGGTGGCAGTGTTTCCTCCGAGCAGTACTTC
CASSLGGSVSSEQYF
>-|TRBJ2-3|TRBV7-9|-
TGTGCCAGCAGCTTAGGTGACATCCCGACCACAGATACGCAGTATTTT
CASSLGDIPTTDTQYF
>-|TRBJ1-6|TRBV5-1|-
TGCGCCAGCAGCTTGGAACGGCAGGGAAATTCACCCCTCCACTTT
CASSLERQGNSPLHF
>TRBD2|TRBJ2-1|TRBV15|many
TGTGCCACCAGCAGAGATCCGGGGGTGGCTAGCGGCAATGAGCAGTTCTTC
CATSRDPGVASGNEQFF
>-|TRBJ2-1|TRBV5-1|-
TGCGCCAGCGCGATTCAGGGGATGAATGAGCAGTTCTTC
CASAIQGMNEQFF
>-|TRBJ1-1|TRBV21-1|-
TGTGCCAGCAGCAAAAAACAGTTGGAGAACACTGAAGCTTTCTTT
CASSKKQLENTEAFF
>-|TRBJ1-2|TRBV4-1|-
TGCGCCAGCAGCGAAACGCCGGCAGGCACAAACTATGGCTACACCTTC
CASSETPAGTNYGYTF
>-|TRBJ1-2|TRBV3-1/TRBV3-2|-
TGTGCCAGCAGCCTCTCAGGGGCCTATGGCTACACCTTC
CASSLSGAYGYTF
>-|TRBJ1-1|TRBV2|-
TGTGCCAGCAGTTTTGGGGGCAGGAACACTGAAGCTTTCTTT
CASSFGGRNTEAFF
>-|TRBJ1-1|TRBV11-1|-
TGTGCCAGCGACCTAGGGGTTAACACTGAAGCTTTCTTT
CASDLGVNTEAFF
>TRBD1|TRBJ1-1|TRBV19|once
TGTGCCAGTAGTGTACAGGGGCCCCCGGTAACGAACACTGAAGCTTTCTTT
CASSVQGPPVTNTEAFF
>-|TRBJ1-5|TRBV5-6|-
TGTGCCAGCAGCTACAGGGAACATCAGCCCCAGCATTTT
CASSYREHQPQHF
>-|TRBJ1-2|TRBV7-9|-
TGTGCCAGCAGCCCTCACTATGGCTACACCTTC
CASSPHYGYTF
>TRBD2|TRBJ2-2|TRBV7-2|-
TGTGCCAGCAGCTTAGCGCTTAGCGGGGGGGCCGGGTGGACCGGGGAGCTGTTTTTT
CASSLALSGGAGWTGELFF
>-|TRBJ1-2|TRBV5-6|-
TGTGCCAGCAGCTTCCCCGCCAGGGGTGGTGGCTACACCTTC
CASSFPARGGGYTF
>TRBD2|TRBJ2-1|TRBV11-2|-
TGTGCCAGCAGCTTAAGGGCAGGACTAGCGGGACCAGGGGATGAGCAGTTCTTC
CASSLRAGLAGPGDEQFF
>TRBD1|TRBJ1-2|TRBV20-1|-
TGCAGTGCTAGTCCCCTCGCCAGGGGGTTAGGAAGTAGCTATGGCTACACCTTC
CSASPLARGLGSSYGYTF
>TRBD2|TRBJ2-3|TRBV7-6|-
TGTGCCAGCAGCTCTAGCGGGGAGAGCACAGATACGCAGTATTTT
CASSSSGESTDTQYF
>-|TRBJ1-2|TRBV27|-
TGTGCCAGCAGTTCACCCGGGTCCGCGGGCGGCTACACCTTC
CASSSPGSAGGYTF
>TRBD1|TRBJ1-1|TRBV5-4|-
TGTGCCAGCAGCCTACAACAGGGGGCGGAGTCTGAAGCTTTCTTT
CASSLQQGAESEAFF
>-|TRBJ1-6|TRBV19|-
TGTGCCAGTAGTATCCAGACAGGTTCCAATTCACCCCTCCACTTT
CASSIQTGSNSPLHF
>TRBD1|TRBJ2-1|TRBV5-5|-
TGTGCCAGCAACCCGGGACAGGGAGACAATGAGCAGTTCTTC
CASNPGQGDNEQFF